This T cell receptor beta chain was profiled in a study of T-cell memory formation after mild COVID-19. This clonotype occurred a few times. Its matching antigen is unknown. V was pared by 7 bases and J by 0 bases, with 7 bases of the junction left unmatched. Per germline, CDR1 SGHAT and CDR2 FQNNGV. The CDR3 spans 15 residues. Points from the study as a whole: Contracting clones, day 15 to 85, had balanced CD4/CD8, and later expanders favored CD4+.

TCRdb re-analysed the 5' RACE reads in MiXCR, keeping a single row per CDR3 protein. The repertoire holds hundreds of thousands of distinct CDR3 sequences, with about 20% as singletons. V and J are TRBV11-2 and TRBJ2-3; 7 bases fit TRBD2. Material for sequencing was PBMCs or a T cell subset sorted from them (not recorded which). The receptor was isolated from an adult woman who had mild COVID-19 (a few samples of this study predate the infection). Cell type and time point are not known. The CDR3 DNA reads as TGTGCCAGCATCTTGGGGGGGGTTAGCACAGATACGCAGTATTTT. Its protein is CASILGGVSTDTQYF.